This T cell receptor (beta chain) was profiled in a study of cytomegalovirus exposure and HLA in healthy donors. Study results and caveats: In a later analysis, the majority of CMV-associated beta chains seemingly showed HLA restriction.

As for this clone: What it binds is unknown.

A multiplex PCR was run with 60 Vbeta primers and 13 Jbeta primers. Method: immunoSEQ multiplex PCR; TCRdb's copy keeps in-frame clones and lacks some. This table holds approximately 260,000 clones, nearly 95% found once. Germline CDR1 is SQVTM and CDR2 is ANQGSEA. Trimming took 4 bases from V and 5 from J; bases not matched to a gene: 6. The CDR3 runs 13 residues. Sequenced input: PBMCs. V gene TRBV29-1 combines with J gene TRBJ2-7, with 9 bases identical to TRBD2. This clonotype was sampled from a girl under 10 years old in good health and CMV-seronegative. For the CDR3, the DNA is TGCAGCGTTGGTAGCGGGAGTGTCGACGAGCAGTACTTC. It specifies CSVGSGSVDEQYF.